The present T cell receptor beta chain was sequenced within a study of T cells in Graves' hyperthyroidism and ophthalmopathy. This clonotype was found a few times. Antigen specificity is unknown. Study-wide results and limits: The model's output predicted ophthalmopathy at a median of approximately 6.5 months prior to onset.

Authors of the study amplified TCR beta CDR3 regions from RNA transcripts. The TCR CDR3 was amplified in a first-round RT-PCR using the HTBI primer set. TCRdb reprocessed the multiplex PCR reads via MiXCR and lists one record per CDR3 protein. Of about half a million distinct CDR3 sequences in the sample, 15% to 20% were seen once. The clonotype originates from a man aged 40-55 years with Graves' ophthalmopathy. The sequenced material came from blood.

The CDR3 nucleotides read TGTGCCAGCAGTTACTCACTAGCCGAGCAGTACTTC. Protein product: CASSYSLAEQYF. The chain carries TRBV6-5 and TRBJ2-7; D is perhaps TRBD2 (6 bases). V lost 0 bases, J lost 6 bases, and 6 bases lay in between. Per the germline V gene, CDR1 is MNHEY and CDR2 is SVGAGI. CDR3 length: 12 residues.